The 23 T cell receptor beta chains given below trace back to one sample, sequenced in a study of CXCR3-negative and CXCR3-positive naive CD8 T cells. No antigen has been assigned to these receptors. Study results and limitations: More hydrophobic TRB CDR3s were found in CXCR3-positive naive cells than in CXCR3-negative naive cells.

UMI-labeled 5' RACE TRB cDNA libraries were prepared from the cells. With the 5' RACE reads reprocessed, TCRdb shows one record per CDR3 protein and no DNA. Listed are approximately 5,800 distinct CDR3 sequences; roughly 2.2% falls within the top ten. What was sequenced was naive CXCR3+ CD8+ T cells from blood. The subset is: CD45RO-CCR7+CD27+CD95- naive CD8+ T cells expressing CXCR3 (TNR3+). These receptors originate from a human donor in good health. Some clones in this sample may be carry-over from other donors' samples.

The chain carries TRBV29-1 and TRBJ2-3. CDR1 and CDR2 from the germline V gene are SQVTM and ANQGSEA. This CDR3 contains 14 residues. The CDR3 reads CSVEKAVSTDTQYF.

V usage is TRBV14 and J usage is TRBJ1-1. This CDR3 spans 12 amino acids. The germline V gene encodes CDR1 SGHDN and CDR2 FVKESK. This chain's CDR3 is CASSQGGSEAFF.

By frequency, this clonotype registers medium-sized. The chain has TRBV28 and TRBJ1-2; TCRdb's D call, TRBD1, is unchecked because there is no DNA. Per the germline V gene, CDR1 is MDHEN and CDR2 is SYDVKM. The CDR3 consists of 15 residues. CDR3 residues: CASPKDRGAHYGYTF.

The chain couples TRBV28 to TRBJ2-3; TCRdb names TRBD1, which stays unverified in the absence of DNA. Germline lookup yields CDR1 MDHEN and CDR2 SYDVKM. This CDR3 is built from 15 residues. The CDR3 protein is CASSWTGMLTDTQYF.

The CDR3 here is CSVPGNQGSYGYTF. The chain joins TRBV29-1 to TRBJ1-2; TCRdb's D call, TRBD1, is unchecked because there is no DNA. Germline values: CDR1 SQVTM, CDR2 ANQGSEA. The length of the CDR3 is 14 residues.

This chain joins TRBV12-3 or TRBV12-4 and TRBJ1-1. The CDR3 spans 12 residues. CDR3 protein: CASSWVNTEAFF.

The CDR3 is CSAREGSGITDTQYF. The chain recombines TRBV20-1 with TRBJ2-3; there is no DNA to check the TCRdb D call of TRBD2. The CDR3 has 15 amino acids. The germline V gene encodes CDR1 DFQATT and CDR2 SNEGSKA (reference sequence).

This clonotype registers medium-sized (0.01 to 0.1%) by frequency. The chain combines TRBV10-3 with TRBJ2-1; absent DNA, TCRdb's TRBD2 call cannot be checked. Looked up from germline, CDR1 is ENHRY and CDR2 is SYGVKD. The CDR3 extends over 16 amino acids. The CDR3 is CAISESLAGFYNEQFF.

According to its frequency, this clonotype is medium-sized (0.01 to 0.1%). The rearrangement links TRBV29-1 to TRBJ1-1; TCRdb picks TRBD1, but there is no DNA to check that call. Per germline, CDR1 SQVTM and CDR2 ANQGSEA. The CDR3 extends over 11 amino acids. CDR3: CSVGTEGEAFF.

The V and J genes are TRBV11-2 and TRBJ2-3; TCRdb returns TRBD2, unconfirmable since there is no DNA. The CDR3 covers 13 residues. The germline CDR1 and CDR2 sequences are SGHAT and FQNNGV. CDR3 sequence reads: CASSHAVPDTQYF.

Frequency places this clonotype as medium-sized (0.01 to 0.1%). The chain recombines TRBV20-1 with TRBJ2-1. The CDR3 runs 15 residues. CDR1 and CDR2 (germline): DFQATT, SNEGSKA (reference sequence). The CDR3 protein is CSARARPSAYNEQFF.

This clonotype counts as medium-sized by frequency. The chain employs TRBV12-3 or TRBV12-4 and TRBJ2-1; with no DNA, the TCRdb D assignment of TRBD1 cannot be verified. The CDR3 is 16 amino acids. The CDR3 is CASSFGGGSSYNEQFF.

The genes are TRBV14 and TRBJ2-7. The CDR3 contains 12 residues. CDR1 and CDR2 from the germline V gene are SGHDN and FVKESK. This CDR3 is CASTDNLYEQYF.

The chain couples TRBV7-8 to TRBJ2-7; the TCRdb D gene call, TRBD1, has no DNA to confirm it. The germline CDR1 and CDR2 sequences are SGHVS and FQNEAQ. CDR3 size: 13 residues. CDR3 sequence: CASSLAGAREQYF.

This clonotype counts as medium-sized (0.01 to 0.1%) by frequency. The chain recombines TRBV7-2 with TRBJ2-7; the D call from TCRdb, TRBD2, cannot be confirmed without DNA. The CDR3 is 14 amino acids. Germline V gives CDR1 SGHTA, CDR2 FQGNSA. CDR3 region: CASSLVRADYEQYF.

This clonotype is classed as medium-sized by frequency. V gene TRBV13 combines with J gene TRBJ2-7; there is no DNA to check the TCRdb D call of TRBD2. There are 19 residues in the CDR3. Germline V gene lookup returns CDR1 PRHDT and CDR2 FYEKMQ (reference sequence). CDR3 in amino acids: CASSVGTSGGKYNSYEQYF.

This clonotype is medium-sized by frequency. The chain has TRBV5-1 and TRBJ2-1; with no DNA, the TCRdb D assignment of TRBD2 cannot be verified. CDR1 is SGHRS and CDR2 is YFSETQ in the germline V gene. The length of the CDR3 is 16 residues. CDR3 amino acids: CASSPGLAGSHDEQFF.

This clonotype is deemed large by its frequency. V gene TRBV12-3 or TRBV12-4 combines with J gene TRBJ1-2; TCRdb picks TRBD1, but there is no DNA to check that call. This CDR3 has 15 amino acids. The CDR3 loop reads CASRPGTGPGYGYTF.

The chain couples TRBV29-1 to TRBJ2-5; TCRdb designates TRBD2, a call that cannot be tested without DNA. CDR1 and CDR2 from the germline V gene are SQVTM and ANQGSEA. The length of the CDR3 is 12 residues. CDR3 sequence: CSVDSGTETQYF.

V is TRBV29-1 and J is TRBJ2-3. Germline V gene data show CDR1 as SQVTM and CDR2 as ANQGSEA. The CDR3 consists of 13 residues. CDR3 residues: CSVDLGGTDTQYF.

The chain's CDR3 is CASSPGPAGRYLFF. The chain recombines TRBV27 with TRBJ2-1; TCRdb lists TRBD2, though no DNA is available to test this call. In germline, CDR1 is MNHEY, CDR2 SMNVEV (reference sequence). This CDR3 region has 14 residues.

Frequency places this clonotype as medium-sized (0.01 to 0.1%). The genes are TRBV20-1 and TRBJ2-4; TCRdb designates TRBD1, a call that cannot be tested without DNA. CDR1 is DFQATT and CDR2 is SNEGSKA in the germline V gene (reference sequence). The CDR3 sequence is 13 residues long. The CDR3 loop reads CSAEPGAKNIQYF.

V and J are TRBV7-9 and TRBJ2-1; TCRdb reports TRBD2, a call that lacks DNA to check it against. The CDR3 is 18 amino acids. Germline CDR1 reads SEHNR; CDR2 reads FQNEAQ (reference sequence). CDR3 amino acids: CASSPPPKGALGLNEQFF.